This paragraph covers one T cell receptor beta chain sequence. The antigen remains undetermined. The data stem from a study of T cell responses to AZD1222 COVID-19 vaccine. General observations from the study: When two AZD1222 doses had been given, Spike-specific TCR breadth and depth rose.

Assay: immunoSEQ multiplex PCR; the TCRdb copy retains only in-frame clones and omits some. The sample includes 100,000 or so clones, around 89% of them seen just once. The V segment lost 4 bases and the J segment 4 bases; nucleotides outside the gene matches: 6. Per the germline V gene, CDR1 is SQVTM and CDR2 is ANQGSEA. This CDR3 is built from 14 residues. The chain carries TRBV29-1 and TRBJ2-2, with 7 bases identical to TRBD1. The receptor comes from an adult in good health. The starting material was peripheral blood, obtained on day 0 of AZD1222 vaccination. CDR3 residues: CSVARDRGTGELFF. The CDR3 bases are TGCAGCGTTGCAAGGGACAGAGGCACCGGGGAGCTGTTTTTT.